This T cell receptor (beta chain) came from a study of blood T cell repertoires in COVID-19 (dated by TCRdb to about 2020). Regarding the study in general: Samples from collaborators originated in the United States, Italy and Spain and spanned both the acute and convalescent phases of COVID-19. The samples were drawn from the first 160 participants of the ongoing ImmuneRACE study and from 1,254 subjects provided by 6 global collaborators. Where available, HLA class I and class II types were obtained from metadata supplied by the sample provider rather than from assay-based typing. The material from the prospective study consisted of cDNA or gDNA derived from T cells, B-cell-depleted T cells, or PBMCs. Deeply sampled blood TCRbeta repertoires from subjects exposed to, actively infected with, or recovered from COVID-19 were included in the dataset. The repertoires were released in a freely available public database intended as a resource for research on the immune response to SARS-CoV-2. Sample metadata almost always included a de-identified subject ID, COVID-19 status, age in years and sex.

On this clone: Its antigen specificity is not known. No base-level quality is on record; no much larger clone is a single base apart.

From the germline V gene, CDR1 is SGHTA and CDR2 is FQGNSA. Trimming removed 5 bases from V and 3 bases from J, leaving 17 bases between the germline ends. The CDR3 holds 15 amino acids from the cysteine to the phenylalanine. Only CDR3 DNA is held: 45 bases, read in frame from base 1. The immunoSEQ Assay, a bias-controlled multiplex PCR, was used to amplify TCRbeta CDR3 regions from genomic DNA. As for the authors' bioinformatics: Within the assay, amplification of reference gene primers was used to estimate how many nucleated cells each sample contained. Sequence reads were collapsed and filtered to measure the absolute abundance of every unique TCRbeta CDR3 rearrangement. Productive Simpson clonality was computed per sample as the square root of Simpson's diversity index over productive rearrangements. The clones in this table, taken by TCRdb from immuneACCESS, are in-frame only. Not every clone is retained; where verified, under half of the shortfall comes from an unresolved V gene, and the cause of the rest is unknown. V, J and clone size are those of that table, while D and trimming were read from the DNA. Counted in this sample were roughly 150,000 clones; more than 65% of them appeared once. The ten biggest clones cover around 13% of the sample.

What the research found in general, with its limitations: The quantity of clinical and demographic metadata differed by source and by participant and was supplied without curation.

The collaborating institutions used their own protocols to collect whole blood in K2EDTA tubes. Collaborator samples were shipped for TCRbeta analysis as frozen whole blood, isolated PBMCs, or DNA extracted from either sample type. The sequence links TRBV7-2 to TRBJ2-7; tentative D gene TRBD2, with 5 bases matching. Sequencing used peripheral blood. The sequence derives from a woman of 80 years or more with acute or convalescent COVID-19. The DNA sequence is TGTGCCAGCAGCCCCGTAGTCGGGCGGGTCTACGAGCAGTACTTC. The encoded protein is CASSPVVGRVYEQYF.